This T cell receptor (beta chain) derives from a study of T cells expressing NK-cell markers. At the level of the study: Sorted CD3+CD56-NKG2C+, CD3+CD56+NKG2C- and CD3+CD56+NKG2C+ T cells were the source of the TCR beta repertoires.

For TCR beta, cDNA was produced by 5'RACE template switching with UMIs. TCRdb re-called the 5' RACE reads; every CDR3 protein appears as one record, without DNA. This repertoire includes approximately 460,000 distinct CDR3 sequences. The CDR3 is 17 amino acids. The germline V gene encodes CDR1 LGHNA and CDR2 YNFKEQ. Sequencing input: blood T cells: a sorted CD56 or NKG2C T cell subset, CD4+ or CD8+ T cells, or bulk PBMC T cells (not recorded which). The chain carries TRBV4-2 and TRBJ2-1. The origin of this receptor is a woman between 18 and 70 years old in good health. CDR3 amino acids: CASSQVGGDITYNEQFF.